The clone carrying this T cell receptor beta chain was counted many times. Using unique molecular identifiers, the investigators prepared the TCRbeta library. TCRdb called the PCR reads again in MiXCR, with one record for every CDR3 protein. The sample records 200,000 to 250,000 distinct CDR3 sequences, more than 7.5% being singletons. This entry is derived from a study of T-cell reconstitution after alpha-beta-depleted transplantation in children. Sequencing was performed on PBMCs from the stem cell graft donor, taken from the stem cell graft. The clonotype originates from a human donor who donated a stem cell graft to a child with SCID.

CDR3 sequence: CASSLRDSGNTIYF. The DNA of the CDR3 is TGTGCCAGCAGCCTCCGGGACTCTGGAAACACCATATATTTT. The V gene is TRBV7-9, the J gene TRBJ1-3, with unresolved D. V was pared by 5 bases and J by 0 bases, with 8 bases between. This CDR3 is built from 14 residues. CDR1 and CDR2 from the germline V gene are SEHNR and FQNEAQ (reference sequence). The complete variable domain, with remaining parts taken from reference TRBV7-9 and TRBJ1-3, reads DTGVSQNPRHKITKRGQNVTFRCDPISEHNRLYWYRQTLGQGPEFLTYFQNEAQLEKSRLLSDRFSAERPKGSFSTLEIQRTEQGDSAMYLCASSLRDSGNTIYFGEGSWLTVV.